The next 18 T cell receptor beta chains were all read from a single sample in a study of blood T cells in healthy people across ages. For the second PCR, which ran for about 7 to 12 cycles, a sample-barcoded 5' primer and a J-beta primer mix were used. MiXCR, run by TCRdb on the 5' RACE reads, gives a single entry per CDR3 protein. The sample lists 910,000 or so distinct CDR3 sequences, about 53% occurring once. The sequenced material came from blood. The receptors stem from a woman aged 60 to 75 in good health.

This clonotype has a handful of counts. J is TRBJ2-7 and V is TRBV20-1, with TRBD2 matching 11 bases. Trimming removed 3 bases from V and 2 bases from J; junction bases left unmatched: 6. The CDR3 contains 15 residues. In germline, CDR1 is DFQATT, CDR2 SNEGSKA (reference sequence). Written as DNA, the CDR3 is TGCAGTGCTAGGGCGGGACTAGCGGTAACCTACGAGCAGTACTTC. As protein: CSARAGLAVTYEQYF.

V is TRBV27 and J is TRBJ2-1; perhaps TRBD2 as D (6 bases). This CDR3 spans 17 amino acids. Germline values: CDR1 MNHEY, CDR2 SMNVEV (reference sequence). Trimming removed 4 bases from V and 2 bases from J, with 18 bases in between. As DNA, the CDR3 is TGTGCCAGCAGTTCCGCCCATAGCGGATCTACCTACAATGAGCAGTTCTTC. This translates into CASSSAHSGSTYNEQFF.

Comment on this clonotype: The germline gene is not matched at one end of the junction; a read error may be the cause. The chain employs TRBV25-1 and TRBJ2-1; D ambiguous. CDR1 MGHDK and CDR2 SYGVNS come from the germline V gene. This CDR3 has 8 residues. The CDR3 nucleotides read TGTGCCAGGGGCGAGCGGTTCTTC. Translating it yields CARGERFF.

This rearrangement joins TRBV7-2 to TRBJ2-1, with 11 bases identical to TRBD2. Germline lookup yields CDR1 SGHTA and CDR2 FQGNSA. CDR3 size: 17 residues. After removal of 1 base from V and 6 bases from J, the junction contained 8 bases not matched to a gene. The CDR3 spells CTSSLGGSGRAGNEQFF. CDR3 bases: TGTACCAGCAGCTTAGGTGGTAGCGGGAGGGCAGGCAATGAGCAGTTCTTC.

The chain recombines TRBV28 with TRBJ2-1, with a tentative D call TRBD1 (7 bases). The CDR3 sequence is 16 residues long. The V gene's germline CDR1 is MDHEN and CDR2 SYDVKM. V was clipped by 5 bases and J by 5 bases, with 19 bases between them. The CDR3 coding sequence is TGTGCCAGCAGTCCGCTCTCTGCGGGACAGCACAATGAGCAGTTCTTC. Encoded protein: CASSPLSAGQHNEQFF.

CDR3 sequence (DNA): TGCAGTGCTATGAGGGGCCAAGAGACCCAGTACTTC. This codes for CSAMRGQETQYF. This sequence joins TRBV20-1 and TRBJ2-5; D is tentatively TRBD1 or TRBD2 (5 bases each). There are 12 residues in the CDR3. CDR1 and CDR2 (germline): DFQATT, SNEGSKA (reference sequence). V was clipped by 4 bases and J by 1 base, with 7 bases between them.

The rearrangement links TRBV28 to TRBJ2-7; D is unresolved. TRBJ2-5 explains the end of the DNA better; the J call may be wrong. The CDR3 has 13 amino acids. CDR1 and CDR2 (germline): MDHEN, SYDVKM. The CDR3 here is CASNAQAMGTQYF. In nucleotides, the CDR3 is TGTGCCAGCAATGCACAAGCCATGGGGACCCAGTACTTC.

The sample holds a few counts of this clonotype. The CDR3 bases are TGCAGTGCTCGGCTAGCGGGAGTAATGAGCACAGATACGCAGTATTTT. Amino acids: CSARLAGVMSTDTQYF. The V gene is TRBV20-1, the J gene TRBJ2-3, with TRBD2 identical over 10 bases. J was trimmed by 0 bases and V by 5 bases; bases with no gene match: 8. This CDR3 has 16 amino acids. CDR1 and CDR2 (germline): DFQATT, SNEGSKA (reference sequence).

This clonotype occurred once. This chain links TRBV4-3 with TRBJ2-7, with D possibly TRBD2 on 5 matching bases. This CDR3 has 15 residues. Germline V lookup: CDR1 LGHNA, CDR2 YSLEER. Between the trimmed V and J ends, which lost 1 base and 1 base, there was a span of 11 bases. The CDR3 nucleotides are TGCGCCAGCAGCCAAGGAGAGGGCCGATCCTACGAGCAGTACTTC. Its translation: CASSQGEGRSYEQYF.

This chain connects TRBV5-1 to TRBJ1-2, with a possible D match to TRBD1 (6 bases). Germline V gives CDR1 SGHRS, CDR2 YFSETQ. Trimming took off 4 bases at V and 0 bases at J, with 16 bases between the two ends. This CDR3 is built from 16 residues. CDR3 DNA: TGCGCCAGCAGCGCATTGGACAGTAACTCTAACTATGGCTACACCTTC. Its protein is CASSALDSNSNYGYTF.

This clonotype is a singleton in its sample. The chain combines TRBV7-2 with TRBJ1-5; 10 bases align to TRBD1. The length of the CDR3 is 16 residues. After removal of 6 bases from V and 5 bases from J, the junction contained 10 bases not matched to a gene. CDR1 is SGHTA, CDR2 FQGNSA, per germline. CDR3 sequence reads: CASSFGGTGVDQPQHF. CDR3 nucleotide sequence: TGTGCCAGCAGTTTCGGCGGGACAGGGGTTGATCAGCCCCAGCATTTT.

The CDR3: CASSPSGSWVKNIQYF. Here the CDR3 DNA reads TGTGCCAGCAGCCCAAGCGGGAGCTGGGTCAAAAACATTCAGTACTTC. The V call is TRBV28, the J call TRBJ2-4; TRBD2 agrees at 8 bases. Trimming at V came to 6 bases and at J to 3 bases, leaving 10 bases not matched to a gene. Germline V lookup: CDR1 MDHEN, CDR2 SYDVKM. This CDR3 comprises 16 residues.

V is TRBV10-3 and J is TRBJ2-7; 12 nucleotides agree with TRBD1. V shed 1 base, J shed 5 bases, and the junction held 6 bases outside the gene matches. This CDR3 is built from 16 residues. Germline loops: CDR1 ENHRY, CDR2 SYGVKD. CDR3 sequence reads: CAISEWEGQGAHEQYF. CDR3 sequence (DNA): TGTGCCATCAGTGAGTGGGAGGGACAGGGGGCCCACGAGCAGTACTTC.

This clonotype was counted a single time. The J gene is TRBJ1-1, the V gene TRBV20-1; D not resolved. Germline CDR1 is DFQATT and CDR2 is SNEGSKA (reference sequence). The CDR3 spans 13 residues. Deletions cut 2 bases from V and 7 bases from J, with 14 bases between. CDR3 residues: CSARNTVPDEAFF. Here the CDR3 DNA reads TGCAGTGCTAGAAACACCGTCCCGGATGAAGCTTTCTTT.

This clonotype was found once. This chain uses TRBV12-3 or TRBV12-4 with TRBJ2-7; D possibly matches TRBD1 or TRBD2 (7 bases each). Trimming left V 6 bases short and J 4 bases short, with 16 bases between. The CDR3 has 14 residues. The CDR3 loop is CASRRRGDSYEQYF. CDR3 DNA sequence: TGTGCCAGCAGACGACGGGGGGACAGTTACGAGCAGTACTTC.

CDR3 region: CASSRLILADDTQYF. CDR3 DNA: TGTGCCAGCAGCCGACTGATCCTAGCGGACGATACGCAGTATTTT. This rearrangement joins TRBV7-9 to TRBJ2-3; 7 bases line up with TRBD2. Germline CDR1 SEHNR, CDR2 FQNEAQ (reference sequence). V was clipped by 5 bases and J by 6 bases; unmatched bases: 11. CDR3 length: 15 amino acids.

This clonotype was picked up a small number of times. The chain has TRBV11-2 and TRBJ2-5; 7 bases line up with TRBD2. Germline loops: CDR1 SGHAT, CDR2 FQNNGV. This CDR3 is 19 amino acids long. J lost 1 base, V lost 2 bases, and 16 bases had no gene match. In DNA form, the CDR3 reads TGTGCCAGCAGCTTACGACCTATCCATCGGGAGGAGGGCCAAGAGACCCAGTACTTC. This codes for CASSLRPIHREEGQETQYF.

The V gene is TRBV12-3 or TRBV12-4, the J gene TRBJ2-7; perhaps D is TRBD1 or TRBD2 (7 bases each). V lost 7 bases, J lost 6 bases, and 19 bases lay in between. This CDR3 region has 14 residues. CDR3 in DNA: TGTGCCAGCACCCCAGGGGGGGTAGGGATCGAGCAGTACTTC. Translated: CASTPGGVGIEQYF.